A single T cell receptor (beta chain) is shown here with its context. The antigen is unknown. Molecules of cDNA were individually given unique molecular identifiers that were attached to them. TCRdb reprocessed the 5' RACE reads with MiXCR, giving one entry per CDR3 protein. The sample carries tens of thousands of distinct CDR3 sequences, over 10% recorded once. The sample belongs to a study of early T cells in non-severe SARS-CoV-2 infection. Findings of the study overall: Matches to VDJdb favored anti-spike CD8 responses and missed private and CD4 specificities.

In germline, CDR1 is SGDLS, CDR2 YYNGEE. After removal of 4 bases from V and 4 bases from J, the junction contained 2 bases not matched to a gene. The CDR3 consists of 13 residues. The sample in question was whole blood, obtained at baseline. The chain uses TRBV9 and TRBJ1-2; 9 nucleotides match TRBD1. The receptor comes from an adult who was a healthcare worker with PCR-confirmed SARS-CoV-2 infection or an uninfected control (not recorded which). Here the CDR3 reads CASSMTGGYGYTF. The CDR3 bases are TGTGCCAGCAGCATGACAGGGGGCTATGGCTACACCTTC.